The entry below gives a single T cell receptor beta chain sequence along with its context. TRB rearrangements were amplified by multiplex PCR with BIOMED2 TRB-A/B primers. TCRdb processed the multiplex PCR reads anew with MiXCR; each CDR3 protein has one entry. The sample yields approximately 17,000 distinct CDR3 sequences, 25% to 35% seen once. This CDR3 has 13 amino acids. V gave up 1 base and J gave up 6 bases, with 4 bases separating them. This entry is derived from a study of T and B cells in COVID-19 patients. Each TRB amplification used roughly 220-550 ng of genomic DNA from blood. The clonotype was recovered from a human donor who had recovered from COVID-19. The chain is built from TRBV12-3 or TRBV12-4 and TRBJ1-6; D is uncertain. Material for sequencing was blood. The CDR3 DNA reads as TGTGCCAGCAGTTTAGGGGGTAATTCACCCCTCCACTTT. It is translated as CASSLGGNSPLHF.